This T cell receptor beta chain stems from a study of T cells in Graves' hyperthyroidism and ophthalmopathy. Overall study results and limits: Blood samples included most of the expanded thyroid clonotypes exceeding 0.001. A model built on 13 V-J features separated ophthalmopathy from stable hyperthyroidism. Ophthalmopathy was predicted by the model a median of approximately 6.6 months ahead of onset.

The CDR3 is 11 amino acids. CDR1 is SGHNT and CDR2 is YYREEE in the germline V gene (reference sequence). V lost 5 bases to trimming and J lost 12 bases, with 12 bases between them. Researchers amplified the TCR beta CDR3 regions from RNA transcripts. When the TCR CDR3 underwent first-round RT-PCR, the HTBI primer set was used. Each CDR3 protein is one row after TCRdb ran MiXCR on the multiplex PCR reads. The sample consists of approximately 400,000 distinct CDR3 sequences, less than 20% of them appearing once. This sample holds PBMCs from 8 to 10 ml fresh peripheral blood. Worth noting for this clonotype: What it recognizes is unknown.

The sequence came from a woman under 30 with Graves' hyperthyroidism. This rearrangement joins TRBV5-4 to TRBJ2-1, with D tentatively TRBD2 (6 bases). Sample: blood. DNA for the CDR3: TGTGCCAGCAGACAAGCGGGTGCGCAGTTCTTC. It specifies CASRQAGAQFF.